The T cell receptor (beta chain) described here comes from a study of cytomegalovirus exposure and HLA in healthy donors (TCRdb year 2017). Study-level background: An earlier analysis of roughly 610 of the donors reported under 300 Gb of sequence data and 117 million unique TCR beta sequences obtained from approximately 180 million T cells. An early release that covered 500 to 800 HLA-typed donors contained around 300 gigabases of sequencing data and 75 million to 100 million unique TCR sequences. The later analysis used no new phenotypic data to find candidate immune exposures, relying instead on TCR beta sequences and their occurrence across donors. In a later analysis, previously published TCR beta repertoires from about 640 donors were re-analyzed and high-resolution HLA genotyping was added so that TCR occurrence patterns could be studied. Donor age, sex, ethnicity and CMV serostatus were compiled together with the repertoire data. Typing coverage differed by locus: A, B, C, DRB1 and DQB1 were typed in about 629-640 donors, DQA1 in about 500, DPA1 in some 570, and DPB1 in 450 to 490. The study profiled the T cell repertoires of hundreds of subjects by immunosequencing and related them to cytomegalovirus serostatus. Roughly five DR-DQ haplotypes were handled as single units for association and clustering, since linkage in the cohort was strong. A later genetic analysis took genome-wide SNP genotypes for about three fifths of the 666 donors and used that subset as a discovery cohort. The aim of the study was to test whether cataloging public T cell receptors could identify signatures of past pathogen exposure. HLA typing covered class I and class II loci at four-digit resolution. Along with the roughly 710-subject first cohort, a separate validation cohort of over a hundred different subjects was used. To predict cytomegalovirus infection status, the study combined high-throughput TCR immunosequencing, statistical association of individual TCRs with disease status, and machine learning. All discovery cohort repertoires had been generated using a single sequencing platform. On average, approximately 250,000 unique TCR beta nucleotide sequences were sequenced per donor among a few hundred genotyped donors of the cohort, with roughly 20% of those sequences being non-productive. To decide whether each TCR beta V gene segment behaved as functional or pseudogenic, an earlier analysis of several hundred of the donors relied on high-throughput TCR beta sequencing. The genetic ancestry cluster associated with self-reported Caucasian donors included 81% of the roughly 400 genotyped donors. What the study reported, not specific to this receptor: In the study, approximately 160 TCR beta chains were listed as associated with cytomegalovirus. A further reported finding was that TCR beta sequences accurately predicted the HLA-A and HLA-B alleles for most subjects in the first cohort. The authors suggested that the approach could potentially be extended to other disease states and immunological phenotypes. Correlated functional status among segregating V segments might reflect linkage disequilibrium, but an unknown experimental factor could not be ruled out. When HLA alleles, especially DR and DQ, strongly co-occurred, attributing TCR associations to individual alleles was difficult. The cohort was sequenced for TCR beta chains only, and without alpha or paired-chain data the features that could be detected were limited. Cytomegalovirus status was reported to be diagnosed by the classifier with high specificity and sensitivity in both the original and validation cohorts. Across donors, most TCR sequences were observed very rarely, whereas some public TCRs were present in many individuals. Several of the top co-occurrence clusters appeared to be linked to parvovirus B19, influenza, CMV and Epstein-Barr virus, according to a later analysis. Because counts were too low, roughly 17 rarely observed V segments, including chromosome 9 orphons, were left out of the earlier analysis of roughly 600 of the donors. Because HLA typing was unavailable for some donors at each locus, only the typed subset was used in association tests. Broadly in line with IMGT annotations, most TCR beta V segments showed up in productive rearrangements about 87% or about 30% of the time in an earlier analysis of approximately 600 of the donors. Specific HLA alleles were associated with roughly 17,000 TCR beta sequences at a false discovery rate of 0.05 in a later analysis. A group of highly shared sequence variants was considered likely to be a technical artifact of the sequencing pipeline. According to a later analysis, TCR association rates differed among HLA loci, with DRB1 alleles showing the most associated TCRs and HLA-C alleles showing the fewest. A later analysis found that most CMV-associated TCR beta chains appeared HLA-restricted, with HLA associations seemingly driven largely by CMV exposure. Immune exposure information for the cohort was limited to CMV serostatus. In a later genetic analysis, fewer N-insertions in productive TCRs were reported among donors in an Asian-associated ancestry cluster than the approximately 630-donor mean. Presence/absence analyses assumed roughly uniform sequencing depth across donors, an assumption that may not hold. In vitro tests confirmed that a few of the cytomegalovirus-associated TCR beta chains recognize cytomegalovirus antigens. A later analysis found that HLA-associated TCR beta chains were more clonally expanded and had lower generation probabilities than equally common non-associated chains. In a later genetic analysis, a missense DCLRE1C variant was associated with V-gene and J-gene trimming of TCR beta chains, and the association was replicated in an independent cohort.

In total, approximately 700 healthy bone marrow donors made up the cohort. At the time of sampling, all cohort members were nominally healthy, though unrecorded immune exposures were likely present. The donor tested CMV seronegative and was one of the 352 seronegative cohort members. Every donor gave a peripheral blood sample, and the peripheral blood mononuclear cells from that sample were used for TCR beta sequencing. The Qiagen DNeasy Blood Extraction Kit was used to extract genomic DNA from the blood cell samples. Of note for this clone: No antigen is known for it.

The protocol used for the library was the immunoSEQ multiplex PCR assay. For the multiplex PCR, a mixture combining 60 forward primers for TCR Vbeta segments and 13 reverse primers for TCR Jbeta segments was used. The CDR3 region of rearranged TCR beta genes was amplified from genomic DNA with a multiplex PCR assay. Amplified TCR beta libraries were sequenced as 87-base-pair reads on the Illumina HiSeq System. In the paper's pipeline: A later analysis tallied roughly 76 million unique TCR beta chains across the approximately 670 repertoires, and about 10 million of those chains were shared by two or more donors. To remove PCR and sequencing errors, raw reads were error-corrected and collapsed into unique sequences using a nearest-neighbor algorithm that merged closely related sequences. CDR3 sequences were aligned to IMGT reference sequences to assign V, D and J gene segments. For a sequence to be retained, a match of at least six nucleotides was required to both a V gene segment and a J gene segment. Rearrangements were classified as productive when the CDR3 lacked stop codons and remained in frame with V and J, and all other rearrangements were classified as non-productive. Following IMGT convention, CDR3 was defined as the stretch from the second conserved V-encoded cysteine to the conserved J-encoded phenylalanine. The earlier analysis of about 620 of the donors excluded sequences that lacked an unambiguous match to a single V gene segment. In an earlier analysis of several hundred of the donors, a V segment was called functional when productive rearrangements were above 56.7%, and segregating when the standard deviation between donors exceeded 5%. To diagnose cytomegalovirus status from the catalog of TCR beta chain sequences, a statistical classification framework was built. In a later analysis, V and J genes were assigned by comparing TCR nucleotide sequences against IMGT/GENE-DB human TR gene sequences. The TCRdist pipeline was used in a later analysis to assign CDR3 sequences and most-parsimonious VDJ recombination scenarios. In a later analysis, each TCR beta chain was defined by its CDR3 amino acid sequence together with its V-gene family, and reads lacking a unique V-gene family were excluded. A later analysis removed 500 to 600 highly shared, low-generation-probability nucleotide sequences to deal with suspected cross-contamination and a sequencing artifact. In a later analysis, a clonal expansion index for each public chain was calculated from normalized within-repertoire ranks of inferred template counts. A later analysis computed generation probabilities with a VDJ recombination model fitted to out-of-frame rearrangements, and checked the results against IGoR. In a later analysis, TCR-TCR, TCR-HLA and TCR-CMV co-occurrence was scored with hypergeometric tests, and a repertoire-size bias correction was applied to TCR pairs. A later analysis estimated false discovery rates by permuting HLA or CMV assignments 20 times. A later analysis grouped co-occurring TCRs with DBSCAN, adding TCRdist sequence similarity when clustering within HLA-allele-positive subsets. For co-occurrence clustering, repertoires with fewer than 30,000 or more than 120,000 public chains were excluded, along with roughly 5 repertoires with anomalous nucleotide sharing. Imported from immuneACCESS, the table was reduced by TCRdb to in-frame sequences with V and J called. These copies leave out some clones; in studies compared against another copy, an unresolved V gene accounts for under half, and the cause of the remainder is not known. V and J calls and clone size follow that table, whereas D and trimming were derived from the DNA. In this sample's table one finds around 150,000 clones. The top ten clones comprise 2.1% of the sample.

Input material: PBMCs. The receptor was isolated from a man aged 25-40 years in good health and CMV-seronegative.

CDR3 reads: CASSLLGQTDTQYF. In nucleotide form, the sequence is TGTGCCAGCAGCTTACTAGGACAGACAGATACGCAGTATTTT. The chain is assembled from TRBV7-3 and TRBJ2-3, with a weak D call of TRBD1 (6 bases match). The germline V gene supplies CDR1 SGHTA and CDR2 FQGTGA. Relative to germline, V is 2 bases shorter and J is 3 bases shorter, with 9 bases between their ends. The CDR3, from cysteine to phenylalanine, totals 14 residues. Of the read, only the CDR3 DNA is kept; its 42 bases are in frame from base 1.